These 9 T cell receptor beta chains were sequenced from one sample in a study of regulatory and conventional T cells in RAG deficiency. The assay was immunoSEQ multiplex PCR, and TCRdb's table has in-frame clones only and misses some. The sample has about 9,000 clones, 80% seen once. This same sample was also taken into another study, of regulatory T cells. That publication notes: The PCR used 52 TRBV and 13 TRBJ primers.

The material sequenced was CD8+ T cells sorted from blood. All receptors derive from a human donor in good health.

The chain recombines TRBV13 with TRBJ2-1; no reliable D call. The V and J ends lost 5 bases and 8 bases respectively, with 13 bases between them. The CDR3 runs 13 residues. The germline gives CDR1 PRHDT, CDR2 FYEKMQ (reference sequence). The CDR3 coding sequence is TGTGCCAGCAGCACACGCTCACTCGATGAGCAGTTCTTC. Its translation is CASSTRSLDEQFF.

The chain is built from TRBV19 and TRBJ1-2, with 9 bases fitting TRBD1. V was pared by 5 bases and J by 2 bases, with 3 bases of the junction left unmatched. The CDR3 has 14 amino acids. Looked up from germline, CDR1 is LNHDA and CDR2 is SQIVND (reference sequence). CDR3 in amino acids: CASSHRGRNYGYTF. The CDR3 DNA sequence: TGTGCCAGTAGTCACAGGGGGCGCAACTATGGCTACACCTTC. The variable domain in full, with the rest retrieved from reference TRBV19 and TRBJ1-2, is DGGITQSPKYLFRKEGQNVTLSCEQNLNHDAMYWYRQDPGQGLRLIYYSQIVNDFQKGDIAEGYSVSREKKESFPLTVTSAQKNPTAFYLCASSHRGRNYGYTFGSGTRLTVV.

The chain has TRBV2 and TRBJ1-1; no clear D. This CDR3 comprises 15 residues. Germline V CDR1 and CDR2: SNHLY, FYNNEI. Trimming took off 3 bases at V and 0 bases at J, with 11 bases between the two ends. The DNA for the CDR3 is TGTGCCAGCAGTGAGGTGACGGTATTGAACACTGAAGCTTTCTTT. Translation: CASSEVTVLNTEAFF.

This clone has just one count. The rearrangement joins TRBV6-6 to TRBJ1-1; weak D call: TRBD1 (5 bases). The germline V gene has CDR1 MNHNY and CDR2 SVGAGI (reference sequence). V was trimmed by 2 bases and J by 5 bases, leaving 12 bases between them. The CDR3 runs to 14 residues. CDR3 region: CASSYGGDVTEAFF. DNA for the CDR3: TGTGCCAGCAGTTACGGGGGGGACGTGACTGAAGCTTTCTTT.

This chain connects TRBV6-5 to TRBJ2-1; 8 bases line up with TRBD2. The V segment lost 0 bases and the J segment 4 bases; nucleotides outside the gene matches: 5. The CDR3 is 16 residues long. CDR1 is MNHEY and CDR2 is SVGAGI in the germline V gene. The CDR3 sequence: CASSYSGLASYNEQFF. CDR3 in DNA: TGTGCCAGCAGTTACTCAGGACTAGCTAGTTACAATGAGCAGTTCTTC.

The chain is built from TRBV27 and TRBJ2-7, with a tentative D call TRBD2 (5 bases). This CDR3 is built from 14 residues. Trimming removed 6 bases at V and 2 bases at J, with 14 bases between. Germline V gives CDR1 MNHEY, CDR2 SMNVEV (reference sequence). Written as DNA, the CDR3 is TGTGCCAGCAGACTCCTTCCCGGGGCCTACGAGCAGTACTTC. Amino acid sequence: CASRLLPGAYEQYF.

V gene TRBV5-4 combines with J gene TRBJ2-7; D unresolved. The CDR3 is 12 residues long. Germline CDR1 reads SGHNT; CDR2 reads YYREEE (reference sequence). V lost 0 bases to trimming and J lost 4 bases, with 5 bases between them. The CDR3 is CASSLVGYEQYF. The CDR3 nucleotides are TGTGCCAGCAGCTTGGTCGGGTACGAGCAGTACTTC.

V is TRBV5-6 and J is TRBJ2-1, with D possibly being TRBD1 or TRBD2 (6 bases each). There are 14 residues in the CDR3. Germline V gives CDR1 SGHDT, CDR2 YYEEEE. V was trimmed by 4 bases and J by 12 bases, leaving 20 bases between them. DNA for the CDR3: TGTGCCAGCAGCCCCTTAGCGGCAGTCAGGGGGCAGTTCTTC. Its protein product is CASSPLAAVRGQFF.

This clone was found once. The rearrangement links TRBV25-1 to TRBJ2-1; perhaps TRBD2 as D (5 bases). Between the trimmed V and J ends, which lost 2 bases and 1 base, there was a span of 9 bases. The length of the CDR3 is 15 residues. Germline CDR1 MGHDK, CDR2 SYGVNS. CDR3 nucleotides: TGTGCCAGCAGTGAAGCTCTAGCTTCCTACAATGAGCAGTTCTTC. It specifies CASSEALASYNEQFF.